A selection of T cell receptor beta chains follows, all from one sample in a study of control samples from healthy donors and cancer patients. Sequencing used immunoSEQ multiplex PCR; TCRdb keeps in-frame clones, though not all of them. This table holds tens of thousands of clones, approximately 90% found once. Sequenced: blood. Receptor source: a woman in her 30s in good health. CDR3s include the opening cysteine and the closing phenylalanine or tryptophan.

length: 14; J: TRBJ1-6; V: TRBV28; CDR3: CASGVRDRSSPLHF
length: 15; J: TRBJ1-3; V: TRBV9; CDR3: CASSVGTVGEDTIYF
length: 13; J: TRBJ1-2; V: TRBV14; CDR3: CASSQGTGYGYTF
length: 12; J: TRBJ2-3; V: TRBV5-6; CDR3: CASRGGPNTQYF
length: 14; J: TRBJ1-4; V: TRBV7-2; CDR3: CASSFRGGAEKLFF
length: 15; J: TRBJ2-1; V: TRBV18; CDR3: CASSPGTGASNEQFF
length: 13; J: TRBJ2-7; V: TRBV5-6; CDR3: CASSPFTDYEQYF
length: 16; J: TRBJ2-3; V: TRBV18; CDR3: CASSPSAGASTDTQYF
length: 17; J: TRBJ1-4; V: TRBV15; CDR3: CATKTMAGPATNEKLFF
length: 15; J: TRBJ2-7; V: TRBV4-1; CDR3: CASSQELQGVYEQYF
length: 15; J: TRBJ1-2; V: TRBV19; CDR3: CASSNPNRVLYGYTF
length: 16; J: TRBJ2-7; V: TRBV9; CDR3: CASSVDPGQGSYEQYF
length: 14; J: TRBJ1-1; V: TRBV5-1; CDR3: CASSSRTDNTEAFF
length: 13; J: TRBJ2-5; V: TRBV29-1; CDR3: CSAIQGGAETQYF
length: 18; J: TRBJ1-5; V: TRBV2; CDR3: CASSDYAGTQYSNQPQHF
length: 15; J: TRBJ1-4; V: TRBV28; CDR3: CASGGGGTVNEKLFF
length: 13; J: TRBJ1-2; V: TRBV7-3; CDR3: CASSLDNLRGYTF
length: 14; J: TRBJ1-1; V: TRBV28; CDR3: CASSFRVGDTEAFF
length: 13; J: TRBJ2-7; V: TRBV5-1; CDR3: CASSPDGGYEQYF
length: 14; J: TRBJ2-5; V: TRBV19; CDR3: CARINRDLGETQYF
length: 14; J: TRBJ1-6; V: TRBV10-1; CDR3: CASSGQGINSPLHF
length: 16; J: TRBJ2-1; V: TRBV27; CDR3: CASTPLTGSSYNEQFF
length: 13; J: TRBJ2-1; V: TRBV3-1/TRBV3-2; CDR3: CASGGGPGNEQFF
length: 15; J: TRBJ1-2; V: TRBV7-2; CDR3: CASSSGPQGNYGYTF
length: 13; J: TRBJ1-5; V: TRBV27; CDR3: CASSLFGQQPQHF
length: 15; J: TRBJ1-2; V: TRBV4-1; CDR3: CASSQDSRDDYGYTF
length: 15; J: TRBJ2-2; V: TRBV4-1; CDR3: CASSSGGMYTGELFF
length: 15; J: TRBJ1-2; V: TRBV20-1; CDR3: CSASIGPSALRRYTF
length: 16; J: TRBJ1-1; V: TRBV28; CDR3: CASSFNRGFMNTEAFF
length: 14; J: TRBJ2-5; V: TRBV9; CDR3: CASSLGQPEETQYF
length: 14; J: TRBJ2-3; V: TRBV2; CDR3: CASSGSSFVDTQYF
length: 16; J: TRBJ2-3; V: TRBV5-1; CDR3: CASHGTSGGAGDTQYF
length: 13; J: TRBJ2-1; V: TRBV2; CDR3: CASSELSLNEQFF
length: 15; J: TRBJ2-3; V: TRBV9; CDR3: CASSLTAPSTDTQYF
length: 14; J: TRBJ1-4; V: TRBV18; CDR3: CASSPGQNNEKLFF
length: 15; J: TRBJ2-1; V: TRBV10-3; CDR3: CAISEWGGGDNEQFF
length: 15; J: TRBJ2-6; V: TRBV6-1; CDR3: CASSEQVTGANVLTF
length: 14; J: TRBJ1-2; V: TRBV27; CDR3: CASSRDRSAYGYTF
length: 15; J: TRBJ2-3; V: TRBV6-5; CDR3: CASSHRDTSTDTQYF
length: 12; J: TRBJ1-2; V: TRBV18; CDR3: CASSLGEYGYTF
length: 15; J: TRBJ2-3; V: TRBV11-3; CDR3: CASSLGLAGGDTQYF
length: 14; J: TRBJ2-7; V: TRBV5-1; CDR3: CASSSGVLSYEQYF
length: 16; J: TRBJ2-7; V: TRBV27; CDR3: CASSPPPGTFSYEQYF